This section outlines one T cell receptor (beta chain) sequence together with its context. Its specificity is unknown. This specimen comes from a study of a mutant IDH1 vaccine in newly diagnosed glioma. Sample time point: week 35, safety follow-up. Vaccinated patients received 300 ug of mutant IDH1 20-mer peptide per dose, with topical imiquimod. All eight of the vaccinations patients received fell in weeks 1, 3, 5, 7, 11, 15, 19 and 23. Libraries were prepared by immunoSEQ multiplex PCR; TCRdb keeps only in-frame clonotypes and omits some of them. The sample has 50,000 to 70,000 clones; around 84% are singletons. This clonotype was obtained from a young man with glioma. The source was PBMCs, collected from a glioma patient whose treatment included an IDH1 peptide vaccine.

DNA of the CDR3: TGCGCCAGCAGCCATTCGGTGGTCAGGGGCGGGGAGTCCGGGGAGCTGTTTTTT. The encoded protein is CASSHSVVRGGESGELFF. The rearrangement joins TRBV4-1 to TRBJ2-2, with D tentatively TRBD1 or TRBD2 (6 bases each). The germline V gene has CDR1 MGHRA and CDR2 YSYEKL. V lost 3 bases to trimming and J lost 6 bases, with 23 bases between them. CDR3 size: 18 residues.